These 6 T cell receptor beta chains share one sample of origin, sequenced in a study of blood T cell repertoires in COVID-19 (dated by TCRdb to the early 2020s). The library relied on the immunoSEQ multiplex PCR assay. TCRdb carries this immuneACCESS record with in-frame sequences only. Its versions omit some clonotypes, under half of them owing to an unresolved V gene in the studies checked, with the rest unexplained. The sample records 200,000 to 250,000 clones, approximately 89% of which are singletons. The top ten clonotypes cover about 5.9% of the sample. Specimen: peripheral blood. The receptors were gathered from a woman in her 30s with COVID-19, enrolled during active disease.

The chain couples TRBV4-1 to TRBJ1-1; D remains ambiguous. The V end was cut by 1 base, the J end by 4 bases, with 16 bases between. The CDR3 has 16 amino acids. CDR1 and CDR2 from the germline V gene are MGHRA and YSYEKL. The CDR3 region has the DNA TGCGCCAGCAGCCAAGGGGGAGGGCTTGTCGGCACTGAAGCTTTCTTT. Translated: CASSQGGGLVGTEAFF.

The chain carries TRBV7-8 and TRBJ2-7, with 7 bases lining up with TRBD1. The ends lost 5 bases at V and 4 bases at J; junction bases unmatched: 5. Germline V gene lookup returns CDR1 SGHVS and CDR2 FQNEAQ. The CDR3 is 13 residues long. In DNA, the CDR3 is TGTGCCAGCAGCCCCCGGACAGGATACGAGCAGTACGTC. As protein: CASSPRTGYEQYV.

The V call is TRBV7-8, the J call TRBJ2-7; 7 nucleotides align to TRBD1. Germline CDR1 reads SGHVS; CDR2 reads FQNEAQ. CDR3 length: 15 residues. V trimming: 0 bases; J trimming: 2 bases; junction bases outside the gene matches: 4. The CDR3 nucleotides read TGTGCCAGCAGCTTAGCAGGGGGCGGTACCTACGAGCAGTACGTC. This translates into CASSLAGGGTYEQYV.

A few counts support this clone. The V and J genes are TRBV12-1 and TRBJ2-7; TRBD2 is taken as the D call from the table, unchecked against the DNA. TRBV12-1 is a listed pseudogene. The CDR3 totals 13 residues. The CDR3 DNA follows: TGTGCCAGCACCCTTGTCGGTGCCTACGAGCAGTACGTC. Translated: CASTLVGAYEQYV.

This rearrangement joins TRBV28 to TRBJ1-2; 7 positions agree with TRBD1. Germline trimming cut 2 bases from V and 5 bases from J; bases unmatched to any gene: 8. The CDR3 covers 15 residues. Germline loops: CDR1 MDHEN, CDR2 SYDVKM. This CDR3 reads CASSLSDRARYGYTF. The CDR3 DNA reads TGTGCCAGCAGTTTAAGTGACAGGGCGAGATATGGCTACACCTTC.

The chain joins TRBV27 to TRBJ1-4; TRBD1 aligns across 8 bases. V lost 5 bases and J lost 2; bases outside the gene matches: 7. Germline V gene sequence: CDR1 MNHEY, CDR2 SMNVEV (reference sequence). This CDR3 is 16 amino acids long. CDR3 coding DNA: TGTGCCAGCAGTCCGATGGACAGGGCTACTAATGAAAAACTGTTTTTT. Protein sequence: CASSPMDRATNEKLFF.